This TCR beta chain was retrieved from a study of T-cell reconstitution after alpha-beta-depleted transplantation in children. Study-level findings and limits: Diversity of TCRbeta at day 60 was high in some patients, arising from surviving recipient T cells and thymic progenitors. Where alpha-beta T cells came from about two months after transplant was reportedly several hundred expanded graft clones. A year had passed since transplant, and T-cell counts and diversity by then came mostly from newly produced T cells.

Regarding this clonotype: Its antigen is not known.

The authors prepared the TCRbeta library with unique molecular identifiers. TCRdb called the PCR reads again in MiXCR, with one record for every CDR3 protein. This table has 800,000 to 1,000,000 distinct CDR3 sequences, less than 30% appearing once. Germline V gene lookup returns CDR1 SGHRS and CDR2 YFSETQ. This CDR3 spans 14 amino acids. V lost 4 bases and J 4 bases, leaving 15 bases between the germline ends. The starting material was PBMCs, mostly from graft donor cells, obtained 360 days after TCRalphabeta/CD19-depleted stem cell transplant. This sequence originates from a boy under two years old who had a stem cell transplant for SCID, so the T cells may come from the graft donor. The chain uses TRBV5-1 and TRBJ2-7; D is ambiguous. DNA of the CDR3: TGCGCCAGCAGCCAACTGTCTTACGATTACGAGCAGTACTTC. As protein: CASSQLSYDYEQYF.